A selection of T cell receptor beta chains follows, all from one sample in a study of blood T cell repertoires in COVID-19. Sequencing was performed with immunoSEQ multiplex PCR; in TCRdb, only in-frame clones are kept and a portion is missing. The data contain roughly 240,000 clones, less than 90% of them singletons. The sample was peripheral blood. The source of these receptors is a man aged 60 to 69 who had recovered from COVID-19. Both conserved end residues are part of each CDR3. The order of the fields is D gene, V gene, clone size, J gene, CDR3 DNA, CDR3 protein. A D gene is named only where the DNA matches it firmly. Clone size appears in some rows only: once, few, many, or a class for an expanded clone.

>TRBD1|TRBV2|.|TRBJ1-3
TGTGCCAGCAGGTTGGACAGGGGGCAATCTGGAAACACCATATATTTT
CASRLDRGQSGNTIYF
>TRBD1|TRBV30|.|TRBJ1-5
TGTGCCTGGAGTAAAGGACAGGGGTGGATGGATCAGCCCCAGCATTTT
CAWSKGQGWMDQPQHF
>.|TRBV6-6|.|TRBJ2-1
TGTGCCAGCAGTAGCCATACTGAGCAGTTCTTC
CASSSHTEQFF
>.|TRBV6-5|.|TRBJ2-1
TGTGCCAGCTTTTCTCCTAGCTATGAGCAGTTCTTC
CASFSPSYEQFF
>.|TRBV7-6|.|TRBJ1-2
TGTGCCAGCAGCTCCCAATTAGGGGGTACCTATGGCTACACCTTC
CASSSQLGGTYGYTF
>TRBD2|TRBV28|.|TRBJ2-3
TGTGCCAGCAGTTTTCGCGGGCTAGCGGCTAGCACAGATACGCAGTATTTT
CASSFRGLAASTDTQYF
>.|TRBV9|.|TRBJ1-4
TGTGCCAGCAGCGTAGCCGACAGCTATGAAAAACTGTTTTTT
CASSVADSYEKLFF
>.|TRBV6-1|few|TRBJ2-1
TGTGCCAGCAGTGAATCAAGGGGGTCCGAGCAGTTCTTC
CASSESRGSEQFF
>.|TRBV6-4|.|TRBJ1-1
TGTGCCAGCAGTGACTCCGAACAGCTTGAAGCTTTCTTT
CASSDSEQLEAFF
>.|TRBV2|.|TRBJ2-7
TGTGCCAGCAGAAAGGGGGACACCCTCTACGAGCAGTACTTC
CASRKGDTLYEQYF
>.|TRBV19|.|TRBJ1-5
TGTGCCAGTAGTAACAGAGTTATCGGTGGGGGGAATCAGCCCCAGCATTTT
CASSNRVIGGGNQPQHF
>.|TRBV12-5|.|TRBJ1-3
TGTGCTAGTGGTTTGGTACTAAGGCTGGAGGGAAACACCATATATTTT
CASGLVLRLEGNTIYF
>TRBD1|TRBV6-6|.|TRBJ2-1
TGTGCCAGCAGTTACGGACAGGGCGGATACAATGAGCAGTTCTTC
CASSYGQGGYNEQFF
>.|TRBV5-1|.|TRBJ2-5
TGCGCCAGCTACAGGGGGCTGACTAGCGGCCAAGAGACCCAGTACTTC
CASYRGLTSGQETQYF
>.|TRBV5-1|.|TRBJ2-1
TGCGCCAGCAGCTTGACTCCAGGGAATGAGCAGTTCTTC
CASSLTPGNEQFF
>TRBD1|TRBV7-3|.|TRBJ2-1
TGTGCCAGCAGCTTCGACAGGGAGTCCTACAATGAGCAGTTCTTC
CASSFDRESYNEQFF
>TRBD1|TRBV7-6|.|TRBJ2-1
TGTGCCAGCAGCTTTGATGGGACAGGGTCATACAATGAGCAGTTCTTC
CASSFDGTGSYNEQFF
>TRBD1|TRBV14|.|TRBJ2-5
TGTGCCAGCAGCCAAGGGATCTTGACAGGGAAAGAGACCCAGTACTTC
CASSQGILTGKETQYF
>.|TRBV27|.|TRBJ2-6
TGTGCCAGCAGTGACACCACTGGGGCCAACGTCCTGACTTTC
CASSDTTGANVLTF
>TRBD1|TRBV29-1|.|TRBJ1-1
TGCAGCGTTGAGGAGACAGGGACTGAAGCTTTCTTT
CSVEETGTEAFF
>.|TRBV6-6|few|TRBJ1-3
TGTGCCAGCAGTTACTCGAACGGCGGTGGAAACACCATATATTTT
CASSYSNGGGNTIYF
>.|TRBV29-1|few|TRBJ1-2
TGCAGCGTTGTGGGGGCGAGTTATGGCTACACCTTC
CSVVGASYGYTF
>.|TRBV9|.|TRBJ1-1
TGTGCCAGCACCCGCCTCCAGGGGAACACTGAAGCTTTCTTT
CASTRLQGNTEAFF
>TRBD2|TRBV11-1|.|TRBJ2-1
TGTGCCAGCAGCCTTAGCGGGAGGGGATCCAATGAGCAGTTCTTC
CASSLSGRGSNEQFF
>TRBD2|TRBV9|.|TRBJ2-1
TGTGCCAGCAGCGTAGATCTGAGCGGGAGAGGGCAGTTCTTC
CASSVDLSGRGQFF
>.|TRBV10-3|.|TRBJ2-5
TGTGCCATCAGTGAGTCGGCAGTAGAGACCCAGTACTTC
CAISESAVETQYF
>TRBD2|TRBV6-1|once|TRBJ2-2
TGTGCCAGCAGTGGACTAGCGGGAGGGCCTGTCAACACCGGGGAGCTGTTTTTT
CASSGLAGGPVNTGELFF
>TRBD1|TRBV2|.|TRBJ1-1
TGTGCCAGCAGTGGACAGGGGGCTAACACTGAAGCTTTCTTT
CASSGQGANTEAFF
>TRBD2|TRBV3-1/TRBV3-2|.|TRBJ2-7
TGTGCCAGCAGCCCATACCTAGCGGGAGGGGGCGAGCAGTACTTC
CASSPYLAGGGEQYF
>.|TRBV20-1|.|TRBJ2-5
TGCAGTGCGAGACAGGAGACCCAGTACTTC
CSARQETQYF
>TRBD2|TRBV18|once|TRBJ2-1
TGTGCCAGCTCACAACCGGGACTAGCGGCGGGGCTCCGGTCGTTCAATGAGCAGTTCTTC
CASSQPGLAAGLRSFNEQFF
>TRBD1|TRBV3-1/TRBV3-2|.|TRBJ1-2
TGTGCCAGCAGCCACCAAGGGACAGGGTTCCTACTCTATGGCTACACCTTC
CASSHQGTGFLLYGYTF
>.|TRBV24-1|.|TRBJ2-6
TGTGCCACCAGTGATACAGGGACGGCTGGGGCCAACGTCCTGACTTTC
CATSDTGTAGANVLTF
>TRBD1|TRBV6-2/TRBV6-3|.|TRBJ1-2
TGTGCCAGCAGTTCGGAAGGGGGCGCGGGCTATGGCTACACCTTC
CASSSEGGAGYGYTF
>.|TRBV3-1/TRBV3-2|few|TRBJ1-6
TGTGCCAGCAGCCAAGATCTCCCAGGGTACCTTAATTCACCCCTCCACTTT
CASSQDLPGYLNSPLHF
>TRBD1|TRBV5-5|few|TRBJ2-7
TGTGCCAGCAGCCTCAACAGGGGGCAGTACTACGAGCAGTACTTC
CASSLNRGQYYEQYF
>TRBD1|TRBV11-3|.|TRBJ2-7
TGTGCCAGCAGCTCAACCCTCGGGACAGGGGAGCAGTACTTC
CASSSTLGTGEQYF
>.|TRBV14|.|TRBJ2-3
TGTGCCAGCAGCCAAGATGGTCGGGTTCAGGGGAATGCAGATACGCAGTATTTT
CASSQDGRVQGNADTQYF
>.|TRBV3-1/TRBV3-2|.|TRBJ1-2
TGTGCCAGCAGCCCCGGGGGGGGACTAAAAACGGAGGGCTACACCTTC
CASSPGGGLKTEGYTF
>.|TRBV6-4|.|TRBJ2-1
TGTGCCAGCAGTGACTCGGGGGGGGCTAGGAATGAGCAGTTCTTC
CASSDSGGARNEQFF
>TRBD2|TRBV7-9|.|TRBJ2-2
TGTGCCAGCAGCTTAATCCCCCCCCGGGAGGGACCTAACACCGGGGAGCTGTTTTTT
CASSLIPPREGPNTGELFF